This entry lists 12 T cell receptor beta chains sequenced from one sample in a study of PD-1 blockade in mismatch repair-deficient tumors. Assay used: immunoSEQ multiplex PCR; TCRdb lists only in-frame clones, some missing. The table has about 51,000 clones, 78% seen once; the top ten hold about 3.1%. The source was peripheral blood, collected 4 weeks after starting pembrolizumab. All receptors come from an adult with mismatch repair-deficient cancer.

This chain links TRBV6-5 with TRBJ2-7, with no clear D. Germline V gene lookup returns CDR1 MNHEY and CDR2 SVGAGI. Trimming took off 6 bases at V and 0 bases at J, with 15 bases between the two ends. The CDR3 loop spans 15 amino acids. The CDR3 loop reads CASRRLPESSYEQYF. The CDR3 nucleotides read TGTGCCAGCAGGCGTCTACCGGAGAGCTCCTACGAGCAGTACTTC.

The chain is built from TRBV11-2 and TRBJ1-2, with D hard to call. Germline lookup yields CDR1 SGHAT and CDR2 FQNNGV. This CDR3 spans 14 amino acids. Trimming shortened V by 1 base and J by 6 bases, and 12 bases separated the two germline ends. CDR3 amino acids: CASSLGGVVHGYTF. In DNA, the CDR3 is TGTGCCAGCAGCTTAGGAGGAGTAGTCCATGGCTACACCTTC.

The chain has TRBV2 and TRBJ1-1, with a tentative D call TRBD1 (6 bases). CDR1 SNHLY and CDR2 FYNNEI come from the germline V gene. The CDR3 loop spans 11 amino acids. Deletions cut 5 bases from V and 7 bases from J, with 8 bases between. The CDR3 coding sequence is TGTGCCAGCAGTACGACAGGTGAAGCTTTCTTT. Protein sequence: CASSTTGEAFF.

This clone appeared a single time. The chain joins TRBV6-6 to TRBJ2-7; 8 bases map to TRBD2. V trimming: 5 bases; J trimming: 7 bases; junction bases outside the gene matches: 13. This CDR3 is 15 amino acids long. Germline CDR1 and CDR2: MNHNY and SVGAGI (reference sequence). CDR3 DNA sequence: TGTGCCAGCAGTACCTCGACTAGCGTCACGGGGGAGCAGTACTTC. It translates to CASSTSTSVTGEQYF.

CDR3 nucleotides: TGTGCCTGGAGTACGGGGACAGGGAGATTCTTT. This translates into CAWSTGTGRFF. The chain employs TRBV30 and TRBJ1-1; 9 bases fit TRBD1. Germline V gives CDR1 GTSNPN, CDR2 SVGIG (reference sequence). The CDR3 is 11 residues long. The trim removed 2 bases at V and 14 bases at J, leaving 6 bases unmatched.

The chain combines TRBV6-6 with TRBJ2-5, with D possibly being TRBD1 (6 bases). The CDR3 is 15 residues long. V was clipped by 0 bases and J by 1 base, with 9 bases between them. Germline values: CDR1 MNHNY, CDR2 SVGAGI (reference sequence). CDR3 sequence reads: CASSYSTGTQETQYF. CDR3 bases: TGTGCCAGCAGTTACTCCACAGGGACCCAAGAGACCCAGTACTTC.

J is TRBJ2-1 and V is TRBV9, with D perhaps matching TRBD2 (6 bases). This CDR3 is 14 amino acids long. The V gene's germline CDR1 is SGDLS and CDR2 YYNGEE. The ends were cut back, 2 bases at V and 5 bases at J, with 11 bases in the middle. The CDR3 DNA is TGTGCCAGCAGCGTTAGCGGAAACGACAATGAGCAGTTCTTC. The encoded protein is CASSVSGNDNEQFF.

In its sample, this clone was seen once. The chain is built from TRBV29-1 and TRBJ2-5; 9 bases are shared with TRBD2. This CDR3 has 16 residues. Germline-derived CDR1 and CDR2 are SQVTM and ANQGSEA. V lost 4 bases, J lost 4 bases, and 13 bases stayed unmatched. CDR3 nucleotides: TGCAGCGTTGGGGGGGCCGTTGGCGGGAGGGTAGAGACCCAGTACTTC. It yields the protein CSVGGAVGGRVETQYF.

The chain links TRBV6-9 to TRBJ2-7, with D possibly being TRBD2 (5 bases). Trimming cost V 2 bases and J 2 bases, with 10 bases left between them. Per germline, CDR1 MNHGY and CDR2 SVAAGI. This CDR3 has 14 amino acids. This chain's CDR3 is CASSYGLATYEQYF. The CDR3 DNA is TGTGCCAGCAGTTATGGGCTAGCTACCTACGAGCAGTACTTC.

This chain links TRBV9 with TRBJ2-1; D may be TRBD2 (5 bases). The CDR3 spans 14 residues. Germline V gene lookup returns CDR1 SGDLS and CDR2 YYNGEE. V shed 2 bases and J shed 7 bases, with 13 bases lying between them. DNA of the CDR3: TGTGCCAGCAGCGTTGGCCCCGGGGAAAATGAGCAGTTCTTC. Residues: CASSVGPGENEQFF.

The chain links TRBV27 to TRBJ1-2; 8 bases agree with TRBD1. Trimming took 5 bases from V and 8 from J; bases not matched to a gene: 7. Germline V gene data show CDR1 as MNHEY and CDR2 as SMNVEV (reference sequence). The CDR3 covers 13 residues. CDR3 nucleotides: TGTGCCAGCAGTCTACAGGGGGAGAAGGGCTACACCTTC. This gives the protein CASSLQGEKGYTF.

In its sample, this clone was seen a few times. The chain recombines TRBV7-2 with TRBJ2-7; a weak D match, TRBD2 (6 bases). The CDR3 covers 13 residues. Germline CDR1 reads SGHTA; CDR2 reads FQGNSA. Trimming pared 8 bases from V and 1 base from J, leaving 12 bases between. The CDR3 loop reads CASRSGSSYEQYF. The CDR3 nucleotides are TGTGCCAGCCGAAGCGGGTCTTCCTACGAGCAGTACTTC.